This TCR beta chain was sequenced in a study of blood T cell repertoires in COVID-19. Original handling: Counts of nucleated cells, estimated from reference gene primer amplification, were obtained. Clones were sequenced by immunoSEQ multiplex PCR, and TCRdb holds only the in-frame ones, with some missing. That table gives V, J and clone size, and the DNA gave D and trimming. The repertoire holds 220,000 or so clones, with over 65% as singletons. Cohort placement rested on clinical history that participants reported themselves. Germline CDR1 is SGHVS and CDR2 is FQNEAQ. The CDR3 spans 13 residues. Between the trimmed V and J ends, which lost 0 bases and 5 bases, there was a span of 5 bases. This clone was picked up one time.

Sequencing was performed on PBMCs or T cells enriched from blood (not recorded which). This TCR was recovered from a woman aged 60-70 years who had recovered from COVID-19. This sequence joins TRBV7-8 and TRBJ2-1; D uncertain. The CDR3 region is CASSLARNNEQFF. The CDR3 bases are TGTGCCAGCAGCTTAGCGAGGAACAATGAGCAGTTCTTC. Using reference TRBV7-8 and TRBJ2-1 for the parts outside the CDR3, the full variable domain is GAGVSQSPRYKVAKRGQDVALRCDPISGHVSLFWYQQALGQGPEFLTYFQNEAQLDKSGLPSDRFFAERPEGSVSTLKIQRTQQEDSAVYLCASSLARNNEQFFGPGTRLTVL.